Shown below are 2 T cell receptor beta chains from a single sample sequenced in a study of blood T cell repertoires in COVID-19. The method was immunoSEQ multiplex PCR; TCRdb's version includes in-frame clones alone and lacks a portion of them. The sample holds about 280,000 clones, 85% seen once. The sample comprised peripheral blood. The receptors here all came from a human donor in a cohort sampled during active COVID-19.

This clone has a handful of counts. This chain joins TRBV4-1 and TRBJ2-2; D is unresolved. The CDR3 consists of 13 residues. Per the germline V gene, CDR1 is MGHRA and CDR2 is YSYEKL. V was pared by 3 bases and J by 6 bases, with 8 bases between. This CDR3 is CASSHPGSGELFF. The DNA for the CDR3 is TGCGCCAGCAGCCACCCCGGGTCCGGGGAGCTGTTTTTT.

The chain carries TRBV7-3 and TRBJ2-2, with D uncertain. Trimming shortened V by 4 bases and J by 5 bases, and 11 bases separated the two germline ends. Per the germline V gene, CDR1 is SGHTA and CDR2 is FQGTGA. This CDR3 has 14 amino acids. CDR3 nucleotide sequence: TGTGCCAGCAGCTCCAGTGCTTGGACCGGGGAGCTGTTTTTT. The encoded protein is CASSSSAWTGELFF.